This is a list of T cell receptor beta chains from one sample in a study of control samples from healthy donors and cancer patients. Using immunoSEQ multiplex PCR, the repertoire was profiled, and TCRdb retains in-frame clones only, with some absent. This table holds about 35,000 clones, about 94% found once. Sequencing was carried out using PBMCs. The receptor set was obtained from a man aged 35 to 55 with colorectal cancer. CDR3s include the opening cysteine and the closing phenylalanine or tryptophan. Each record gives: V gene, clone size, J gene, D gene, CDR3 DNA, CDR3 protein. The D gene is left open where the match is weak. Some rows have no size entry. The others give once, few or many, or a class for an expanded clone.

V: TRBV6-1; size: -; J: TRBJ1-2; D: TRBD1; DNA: TGTGCCAGCAGTGAACGACAGGGGGCGCGCGGTGGCTACACCTTC; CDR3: CASSERQGARGGYTF
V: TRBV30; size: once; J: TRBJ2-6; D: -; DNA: TGTGCCTGGAGTGGGGACTGGGGACGGAGCCTCTCTGGGGCCAACGTCCTGACTTTC; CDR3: CAWSGDWGRSLSGANVLTF
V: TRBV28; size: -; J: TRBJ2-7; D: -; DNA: TGTGCCAGCAGTACGATGTACGAGCAGTACTTC; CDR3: CASSTMYEQYF
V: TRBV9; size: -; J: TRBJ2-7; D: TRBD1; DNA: TGTGCCAGCAGCCGGGGACAGATCTACGAGCAGTACTTC; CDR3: CASSRGQIYEQYF
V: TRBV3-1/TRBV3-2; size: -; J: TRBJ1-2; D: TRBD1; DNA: TGTGCCAGCAGCCAAAGAGTGGACAGGGTATTGAACGGTGGCTACACCTTC; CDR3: CASSQRVDRVLNGGYTF
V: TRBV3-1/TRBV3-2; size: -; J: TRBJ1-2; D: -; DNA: TGTGCCAGCAGCCACAGCTATGGCTACACCTTC; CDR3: CASSHSYGYTF
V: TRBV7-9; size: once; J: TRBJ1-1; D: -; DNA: TGTGCCAGCAGCTTTTGGGGATCGGACACTGAAGCTTTCTTT; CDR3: CASSFWGSDTEAFF
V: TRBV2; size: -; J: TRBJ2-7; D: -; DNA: TGTGCCAGCAGGGATAGCATTAAACGGGGGGAGCAGTACTTC; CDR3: CASRDSIKRGEQYF
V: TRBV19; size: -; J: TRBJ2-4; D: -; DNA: TGTGCCTCGGCACCCAGGTCCCAGGCCAAAAACATTCAGTACTTC; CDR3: CASAPRSQAKNIQYF
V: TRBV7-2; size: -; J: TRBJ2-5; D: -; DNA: TGTGCCAGCAGCTTAGCAGGGGGGGCTTCAGGGACCCAGTACTTC; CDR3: CASSLAGGASGTQYF
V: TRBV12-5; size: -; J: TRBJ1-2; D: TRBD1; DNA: TGTGCTAGTGGTACAGGGGGCGTTGGCTATGGCTACACCTTC; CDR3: CASGTGGVGYGYTF
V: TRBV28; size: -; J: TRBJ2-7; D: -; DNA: TGTGCCAGCAGTCCGACACGGACCTACGAGCAGTACTTC; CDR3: CASSPTRTYEQYF
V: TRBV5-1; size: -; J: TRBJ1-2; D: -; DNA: TGCGCCAGCAGCTTGGACAGGGTTACTGGCTACACCTTC; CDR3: CASSLDRVTGYTF
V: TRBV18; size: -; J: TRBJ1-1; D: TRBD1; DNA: TGTGCCAGCTCACAGGGGGCGTTTATGGCTGAAGCTTTCTTT; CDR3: CASSQGAFMAEAFF
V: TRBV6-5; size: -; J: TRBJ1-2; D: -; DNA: TGTGCCAGCAGTTTAGGACAGAGCTATGGCTACACCTTC; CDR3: CASSLGQSYGYTF
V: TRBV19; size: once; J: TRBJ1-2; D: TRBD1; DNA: TGTGCCAGTACAGCAAGGACAGGGTGGGACTATGGCTACACCTTC; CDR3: CASTARTGWDYGYTF
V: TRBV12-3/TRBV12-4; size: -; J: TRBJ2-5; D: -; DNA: TGTGCCAGCAGTTATTCGGGGGAGACCCAGTACTTC; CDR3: CASSYSGETQYF
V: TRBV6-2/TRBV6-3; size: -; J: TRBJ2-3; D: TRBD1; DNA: TGTGCCAGCAGTGACAGGGCCCCAGATACGCAGTATTTT; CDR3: CASSDRAPDTQYF
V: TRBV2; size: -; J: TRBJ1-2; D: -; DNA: TGTGCCAACACGCTTACGGGGAGTAACTATGGCTACACCTTC; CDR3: CANTLTGSNYGYTF
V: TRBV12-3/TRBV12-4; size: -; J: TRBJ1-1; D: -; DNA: TGTGCCAGCTCGACGGCTCCGGTGCGGGCTTTCTTT; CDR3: CASSTAPVRAFF
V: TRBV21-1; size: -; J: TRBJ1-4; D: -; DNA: TGTGCCAGAAAGGGGGATACTAATGAAAAACTGTTTTTT; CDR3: CARKGDTNEKLFF
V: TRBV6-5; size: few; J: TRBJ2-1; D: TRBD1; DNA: TGTGCCAGCAGAACCCAGGGGGTACGGGAGCAGTTCTTC; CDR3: CASRTQGVREQFF
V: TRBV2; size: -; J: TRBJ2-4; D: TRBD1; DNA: TGTGCCAGCAGTACTTATACAGGGGCCCAAAACATTCAGTACTTC; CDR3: CASSTYTGAQNIQYF
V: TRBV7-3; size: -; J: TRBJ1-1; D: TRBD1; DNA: TGTGCCAGCAGCCGGGACAGGAACACTGAAGCTTTCTTT; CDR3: CASSRDRNTEAFF